This TCR beta chain emerged from a study of T cells after somatic rescue of genetic block. Germline V gene lookup returns CDR1 KGHSH and CDR2 LQKENI. This CDR3 has 15 amino acids. The V segment lost 3 bases and the J segment 1 base; nucleotides outside the gene matches: 4. The table came from immunoSEQ multiplex PCR; TCRdb's copy has only in-frame clones and leaves some out. The repertoire has about 67,000 clones, just over 90% of them found once; the top ten carry under 4%. The rearrangement joins TRBV18 to TRBJ2-7; TRBD1 matches at 9 bases. This receptor was identified in a man aged 35 to 55. Sequenced: peripheral blood mononuclear cells (PBMCs). In DNA form, the CDR3 reads TGTGCCAGCTCACCCCCGGGACAGGGTTCCTACGAGCAGTACTTC. Translated, it gives CASSPPGQGSYEQYF.